The rows below give T cell receptor beta chains drawn from one sample of a study of cytomegalovirus exposure and HLA in healthy donors. Assay used: immunoSEQ multiplex PCR; TCRdb lists only in-frame clones, some missing. The data hold 100,000 to 150,000 clones, with just under 80% observed a single time. The sequenced sample was PBMCs. Receptors originate from a woman aged 18-29 years in good health and CMV-seronegative. CDR3s leave out the opening cysteine and the closing phenylalanine or tryptophan. For some rows the clone size is stated as once, few or many, or as a class when expanded; others skip it.

len: 13
v_gene: TRBV10-3
j_gene: TRBJ2-1
abundance: .
CDR3aa: AITPTSGSYNEQF

len: 9
v_gene: TRBV27
j_gene: TRBJ1-2
abundance: medium-sized
CDR3aa: ASFGDYGYT

len: 13
v_gene: TRBV6-1
j_gene: TRBJ1-5
abundance: .
CDR3aa: ASSEARQNGQPQH

len: 12
v_gene: TRBV5-1
j_gene: TRBJ2-1
abundance: .
CDR3aa: ASSLDQGYNEQF

len: 12
v_gene: TRBV9
j_gene: TRBJ2-2
abundance: few
CDR3aa: ASGAGEYTGELF

len: 13
v_gene: TRBV19
j_gene: TRBJ2-3
abundance: .
CDR3aa: ASSESEGGTDTQY

len: 13
v_gene: TRBV30
j_gene: TRBJ1-4
abundance: .
CDR3aa: AWSTLGLGEGKLF

len: 12
v_gene: TRBV2
j_gene: TRBJ2-5
abundance: .
CDR3aa: ASTGQLIQETQY

len: 12
v_gene: TRBV5-1
j_gene: TRBJ1-2
abundance: .
CDR3aa: ASTPGGSSYGYT

len: 11
v_gene: TRBV12-5
j_gene: TRBJ2-1
abundance: .
CDR3aa: ATSGRSYNEQF

len: 12
v_gene: TRBV6-6
j_gene: TRBJ2-5
abundance: .
CDR3aa: ASSPPSDQETQY

len: 16
v_gene: TRBV4-1
j_gene: TRBJ1-2
abundance: .
CDR3aa: ASSQVMLSGHRGHGYT

len: 14
v_gene: TRBV18
j_gene: TRBJ2-2
abundance: .
CDR3aa: ASSLRQGGGTGELF

len: 11
v_gene: TRBV7-7
j_gene: TRBJ1-5
abundance: .
CDR3aa: ASSPGANQPQH

len: 14
v_gene: TRBV11-2
j_gene: TRBJ2-1
abundance: .
CDR3aa: ASSWTLAGVDNEQF

len: 12
v_gene: TRBV2
j_gene: TRBJ1-5
abundance: .
CDR3aa: ASSRWQGNQPQH

len: 17
v_gene: TRBV7-6
j_gene: TRBJ2-1
abundance: .
CDR3aa: ASSLRTPSRWGSYNEQF

len: 13
v_gene: TRBV7-9
j_gene: TRBJ1-2
abundance: .
CDR3aa: ASSFRDRGHYGYT

len: 13
v_gene: TRBV2
j_gene: TRBJ1-1
abundance: .
CDR3aa: ASQTGQNMNTEAF

len: 13
v_gene: TRBV7-2
j_gene: TRBJ1-2
abundance: .
CDR3aa: ASSLARQINYGYT

len: 9
v_gene: TRBV2
j_gene: TRBJ2-1
abundance: .
CDR3aa: ASSQGLPEF

len: 13
v_gene: TRBV5-6
j_gene: TRBJ2-3
abundance: few
CDR3aa: ASSPGTSRGDTQY

len: 15
v_gene: TRBV15
j_gene: TRBJ1-5
abundance: .
CDR3aa: ATSRDVGDYSNQPQH

len: 12
v_gene: TRBV10-3
j_gene: TRBJ2-1
abundance: .
CDR3aa: AIRGASGRDEQF

len: 16
v_gene: TRBV2
j_gene: TRBJ1-3
abundance: few
CDR3aa: ASSVLPGQQTSGNTIY

len: 11
v_gene: TRBV30
j_gene: TRBJ1-2
abundance: .
CDR3aa: AWSGGRYYGYT

len: 14
v_gene: TRBV29-1
j_gene: TRBJ2-1
abundance: .
CDR3aa: SVEDPVVAGLHEQF

len: 15
v_gene: TRBV4-1
j_gene: TRBJ2-3
abundance: few
CDR3aa: ASSPIGGPVSTDTQY